The entry below describes one T cell receptor (beta chain). Its antigen is unknown. The PCR employed 60 Vbeta primers together with 13 Jbeta primers. TCRdb's table, derived via immunoSEQ multiplex PCR, lists solely in-frame clones and lacks some. The sample data list 200,000 to 250,000 clones. The ends were cut back, 1 base at V and 10 bases at J, with 8 bases in the middle. This CDR3 comprises 12 residues. CDR1 is MGHRA, CDR2 YSYEKL, per germline. These data come from a study of cytomegalovirus exposure and HLA in healthy donors. Study-level findings and limits: Sequence variants that were highly shared formed a cluster that was likely a sequencing artifact. Roughly even sequencing depth across donors was the assumption behind the presence/absence analyses. On later analysis, the bulk of CMV-associated TCR beta chains appeared to be HLA-restricted. TCR beta V segments were, for the most part, productive about 87% or about 30% of the time in an earlier analysis.

This chain joins TRBV4-1 and TRBJ2-1, with D perhaps matching TRBD1 (6 bases). The receptor comes from a woman in her 30s in good health and CMV-seropositive. The sequenced material came from PBMCs. Written as DNA, the CDR3 is TGCGCCAGCAGCCAAGTCGGGACAGAGCAGTTCTTC. Translating it yields CASSQVGTEQFF.